This TCR beta chain was obtained from a study of blood T cell repertoires in COVID-19. Across the study: Samples representing acute and convalescent COVID-19 were sourced from the United States, Italy and Spain.

Method: immunoSEQ multiplex PCR; TCRdb's copy keeps in-frame clones and lacks some. Of fewer than 350,000 clones in the sample, around 81% were seen once. V gave up 5 bases and J gave up 5 bases; unmatched junction bases: 7. This CDR3 spans 15 amino acids. Germline V gene lookup returns CDR1 SGHTA and CDR2 FQGNSA. This TCR was sampled from a woman in her fifties or sixties with active or convalescent COVID-19. The source material was peripheral blood. The chain combines TRBV7-2 with TRBJ2-5; the match to TRBD1 covers 11 bases. The CDR3 coding sequence is TGTGCCAGCAGCCCCGGACAGGGGGCGGTTGAGACCCAGTACTTC. Translation: CASSPGQGAVETQYF. The full variable domain, with the rest looked up from reference TRBV7-2 and TRBJ2-5, is GAGVSQSPSNKVTEKGKDVELRCDPISGHTALYWYRQSLGQGLEFLIYFQGNSAPDKSGLPSDRFSAERTGGSVSTLTIQRTQQEDSAVYLCASSPGQGAVETQYFGPGTRLLVL.